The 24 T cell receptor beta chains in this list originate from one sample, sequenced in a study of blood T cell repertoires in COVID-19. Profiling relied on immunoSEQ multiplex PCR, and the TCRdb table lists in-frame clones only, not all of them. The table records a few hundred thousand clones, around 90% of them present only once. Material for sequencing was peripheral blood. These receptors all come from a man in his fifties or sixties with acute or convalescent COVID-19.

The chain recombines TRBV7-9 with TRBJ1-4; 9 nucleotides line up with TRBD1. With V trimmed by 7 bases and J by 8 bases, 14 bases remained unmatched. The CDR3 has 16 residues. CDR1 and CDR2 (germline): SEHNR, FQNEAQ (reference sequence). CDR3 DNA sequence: TGTGCCAGCACCCACCGTCCCCCGGGACAGGGCGAAAAACTGTTTTTT. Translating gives CASTHRPPGQGEKLFF.

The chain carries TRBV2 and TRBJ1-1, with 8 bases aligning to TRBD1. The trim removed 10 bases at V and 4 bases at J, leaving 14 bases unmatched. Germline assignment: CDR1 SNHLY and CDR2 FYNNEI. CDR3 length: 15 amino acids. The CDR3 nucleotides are TGTGCCACCCGTCCCCAGGGGGCCAGGGGCACTGAAGCTTTCTTT. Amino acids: CATRPQGARGTEAFF.

CDR3 nucleotide sequence: TGCGCCAGCAGCCAAATCAGGGTATCGAATGGAAACACCATATATTTT. Protein product: CASSQIRVSNGNTIYF. The chain recombines TRBV4-1 with TRBJ1-3; a weak D match, TRBD1 (5 bases). Trimming took 2 bases from V and 3 from J, leaving 14 bases between them. This CDR3 contains 16 residues. Germline loops: CDR1 MGHRA, CDR2 YSYEKL.

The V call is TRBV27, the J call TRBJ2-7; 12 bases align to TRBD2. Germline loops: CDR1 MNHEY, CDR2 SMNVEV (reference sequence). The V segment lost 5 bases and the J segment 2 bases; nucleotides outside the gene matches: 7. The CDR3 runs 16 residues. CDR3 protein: CASSARLAGAAYEQYF. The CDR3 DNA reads TGTGCCAGCAGTGCCCGACTAGCGGGGGCCGCCTACGAGCAGTACTTC.

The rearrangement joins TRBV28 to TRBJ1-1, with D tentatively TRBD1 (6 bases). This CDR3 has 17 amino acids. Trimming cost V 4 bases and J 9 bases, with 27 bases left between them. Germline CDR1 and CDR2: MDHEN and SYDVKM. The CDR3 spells CASSSYTQGTPTLKAFF. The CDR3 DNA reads TGTGCCAGCAGTTCCTATACGCAGGGGACGCCGACTCTTAAAGCTTTCTTT.

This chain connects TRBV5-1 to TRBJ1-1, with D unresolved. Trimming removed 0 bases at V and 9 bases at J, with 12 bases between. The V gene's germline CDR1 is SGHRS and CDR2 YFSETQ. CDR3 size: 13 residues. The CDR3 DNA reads TGCGCCAGCAGCTTGGTTTCGGAGACTAAAGCTTTCTTT. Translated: CASSLVSETKAFF.

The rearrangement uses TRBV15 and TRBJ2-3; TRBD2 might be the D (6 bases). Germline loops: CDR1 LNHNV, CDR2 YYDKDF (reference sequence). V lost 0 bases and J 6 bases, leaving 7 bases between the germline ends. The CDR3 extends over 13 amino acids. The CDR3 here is CATSRDGRDTQYF. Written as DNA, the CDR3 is TGTGCCACCAGCAGAGATGGGAGGGATACGCAGTATTTT. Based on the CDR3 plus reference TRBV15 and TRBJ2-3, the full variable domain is DAMVIQNPRYQVTQFGKPVTLSCSQTLNHNVMYWYQQKSSQAPKLLFHYYDKDFNNEADTPDNFQSRRPNTSFCFLDIRSPGLGDTAMYLCATSRDGRDTQYFGPGTRLTVL.

CDR3 in amino acids: CASSPLLPRNTEAFF. DNA of the CDR3: TGTGCCAGCAGTCCCCTCCTGCCCAGAAACACTGAAGCTTTCTTT. V usage is TRBV21-1 and J usage is TRBJ1-1; TRBD1, the table's D call, lacks a check against the DNA. TRBV21-1 is assigned pseudogene status. The CDR3 has 15 amino acids.

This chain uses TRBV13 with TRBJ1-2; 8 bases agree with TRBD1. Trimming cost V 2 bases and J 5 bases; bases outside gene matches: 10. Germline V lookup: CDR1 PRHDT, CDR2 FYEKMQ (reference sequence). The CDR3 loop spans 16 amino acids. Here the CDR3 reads CASSLPKQGAAYGYTF. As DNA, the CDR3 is TGTGCCAGCAGCTTACCCAAGCAGGGGGCCGCGTATGGCTACACCTTC.

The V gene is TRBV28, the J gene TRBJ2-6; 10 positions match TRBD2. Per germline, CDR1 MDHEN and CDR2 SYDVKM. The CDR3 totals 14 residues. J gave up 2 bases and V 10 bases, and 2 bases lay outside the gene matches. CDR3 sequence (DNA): TGTGCCACCACTAGCGGGGCTGGGGCCAACGTCCTGACTTTC. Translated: CATTSGAGANVLTF. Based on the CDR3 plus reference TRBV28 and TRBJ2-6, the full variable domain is DVKVTQSSRYLVKRTGEKVFLECVQDMDHENMFWYRQDPGLGLRLIYFSYDVKMKEKGDIPEGYSVSREKKERFSLILESASTNQTSMYLCATTSGAGANVLTFGAGSRLTVL.

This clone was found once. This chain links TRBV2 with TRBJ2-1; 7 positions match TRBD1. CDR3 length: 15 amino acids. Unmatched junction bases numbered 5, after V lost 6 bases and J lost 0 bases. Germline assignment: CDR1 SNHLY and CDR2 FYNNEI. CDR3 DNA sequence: TGTGCCAGCAGGCCGACAGGGAGCTCCTACAATGAGCAGTTCTTC. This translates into CASRPTGSSYNEQFF.

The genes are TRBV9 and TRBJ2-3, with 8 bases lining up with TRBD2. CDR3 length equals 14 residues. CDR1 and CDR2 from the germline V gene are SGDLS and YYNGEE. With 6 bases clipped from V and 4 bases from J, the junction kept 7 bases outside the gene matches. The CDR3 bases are TGTGCCAGCATCCGGGGGGGCCAGGCAGATACGCAGTATTTT. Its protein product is CASIRGGQADTQYF.

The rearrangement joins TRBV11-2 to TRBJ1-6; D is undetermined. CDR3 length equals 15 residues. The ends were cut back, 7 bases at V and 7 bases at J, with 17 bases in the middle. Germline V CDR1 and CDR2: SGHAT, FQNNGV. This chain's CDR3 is CASTEEGGVNSPLHF. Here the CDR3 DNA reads TGTGCCAGCACCGAGGAGGGAGGCGTGAATTCACCCCTCCACTTT.

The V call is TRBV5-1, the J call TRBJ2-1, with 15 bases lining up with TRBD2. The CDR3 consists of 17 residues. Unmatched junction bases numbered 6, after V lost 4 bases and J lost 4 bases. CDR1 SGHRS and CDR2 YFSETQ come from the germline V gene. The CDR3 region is CASSQGTSGGLYNEQFF. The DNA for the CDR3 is TGCGCCAGCAGCCAGGGGACTAGCGGGGGGCTATACAATGAGCAGTTCTTC.

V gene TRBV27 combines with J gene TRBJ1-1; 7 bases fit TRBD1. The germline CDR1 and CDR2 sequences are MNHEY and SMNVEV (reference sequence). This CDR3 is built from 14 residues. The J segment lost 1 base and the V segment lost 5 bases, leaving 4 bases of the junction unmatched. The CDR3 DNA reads TGTGCCAGCAGTCCAGGACAGGAGAACACTGAAGCTTTCTTT. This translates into CASSPGQENTEAFF.

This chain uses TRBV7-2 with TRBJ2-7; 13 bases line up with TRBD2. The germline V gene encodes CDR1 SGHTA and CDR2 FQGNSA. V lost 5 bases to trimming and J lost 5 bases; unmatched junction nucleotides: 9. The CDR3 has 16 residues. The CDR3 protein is CASSPAGLAGPHEQYF. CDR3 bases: TGTGCCAGCAGCCCCGCGGGACTAGCGGGGCCCCACGAGCAGTACTTC. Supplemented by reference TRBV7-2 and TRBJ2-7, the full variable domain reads GAGVSQSPSNKVTEKGKDVELRCDPISGHTALYWYRQSLGQGLEFLIYFQGNSAPDKSGLPSDRFSAERTGGSVSTLTIQRTQQEDSAVYLCASSPAGLAGPHEQYFGPGTRLTVT.

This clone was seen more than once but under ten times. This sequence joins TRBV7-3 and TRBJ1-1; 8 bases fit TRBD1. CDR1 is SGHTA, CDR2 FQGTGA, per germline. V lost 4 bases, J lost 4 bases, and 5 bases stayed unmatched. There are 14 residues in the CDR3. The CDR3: CASSSLGQGTEAFF. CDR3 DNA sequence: TGTGCCAGCAGCTCCCTAGGACAGGGCACTGAAGCTTTCTTT.

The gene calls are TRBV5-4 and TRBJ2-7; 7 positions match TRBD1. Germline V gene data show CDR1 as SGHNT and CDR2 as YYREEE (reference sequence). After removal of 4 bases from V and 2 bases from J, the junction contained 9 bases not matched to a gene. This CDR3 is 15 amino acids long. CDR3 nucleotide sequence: TGTGCCAGCAGCCCCTTAGGACAGGCCGCCTACGAGCAGTACTTC. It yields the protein CASSPLGQAAYEQYF.

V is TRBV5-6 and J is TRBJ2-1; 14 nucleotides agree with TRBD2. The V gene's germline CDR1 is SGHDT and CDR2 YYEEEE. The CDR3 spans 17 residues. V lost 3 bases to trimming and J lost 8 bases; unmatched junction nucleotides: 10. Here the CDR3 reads CASSSPKTSGGVDEQFF. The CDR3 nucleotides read TGTGCCAGCAGCTCCCCGAAGACTAGCGGGGGGGTCGATGAGCAGTTCTTC. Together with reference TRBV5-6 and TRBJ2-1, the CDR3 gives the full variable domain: DAGVTQSPTHLIKTRGQQVTLRCSPKSGHDTVSWYQQALGQGPQFIFQYYEEEERQRGNFPDRFSGHQFPNYSSELNVNALLLGDSALYLCASSSPKTSGGVDEQFFGPGTRLTVL.

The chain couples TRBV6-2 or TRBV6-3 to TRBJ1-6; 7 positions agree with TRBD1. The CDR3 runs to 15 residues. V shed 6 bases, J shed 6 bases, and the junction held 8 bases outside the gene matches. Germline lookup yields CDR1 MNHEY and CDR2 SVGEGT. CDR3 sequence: CASSTTGAGNSPLHF. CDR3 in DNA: TGTGCCAGCAGCACAACAGGGGCCGGTAATTCACCCCTCCACTTT.

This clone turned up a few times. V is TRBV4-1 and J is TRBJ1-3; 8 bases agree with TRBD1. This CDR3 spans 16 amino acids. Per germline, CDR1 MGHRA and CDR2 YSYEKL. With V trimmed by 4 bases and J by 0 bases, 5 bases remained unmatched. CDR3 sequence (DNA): TGCGCCAGCAGCCCCGGGACAGGCCCCTCTGGAAACACCATATATTTT. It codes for CASSPGTGPSGNTIYF.

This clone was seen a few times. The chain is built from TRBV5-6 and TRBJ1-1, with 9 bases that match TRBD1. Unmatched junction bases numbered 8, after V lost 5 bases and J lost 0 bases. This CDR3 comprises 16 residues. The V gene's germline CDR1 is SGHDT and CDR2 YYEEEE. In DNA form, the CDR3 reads TGTGCCAGCAGTTCCGCCGGGACAGGGTTGAACACTGAAGCTTTCTTT. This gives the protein CASSSAGTGLNTEAFF.

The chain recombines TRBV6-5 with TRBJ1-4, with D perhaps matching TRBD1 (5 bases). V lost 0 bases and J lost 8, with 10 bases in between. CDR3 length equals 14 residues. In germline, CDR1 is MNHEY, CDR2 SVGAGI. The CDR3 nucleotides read TGTGCCAGCAGTTACTCGGCAGGGAGGGAAAAACTGTTTTTT. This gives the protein CASSYSAGREKLFF.

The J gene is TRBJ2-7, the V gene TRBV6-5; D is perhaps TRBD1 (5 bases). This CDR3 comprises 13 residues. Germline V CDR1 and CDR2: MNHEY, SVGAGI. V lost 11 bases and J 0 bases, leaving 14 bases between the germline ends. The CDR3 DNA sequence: TGTGCCGTCTCTGACAGTAGCTCCTACGAGCAGTACTTC. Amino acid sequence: CAVSDSSSYEQYF.